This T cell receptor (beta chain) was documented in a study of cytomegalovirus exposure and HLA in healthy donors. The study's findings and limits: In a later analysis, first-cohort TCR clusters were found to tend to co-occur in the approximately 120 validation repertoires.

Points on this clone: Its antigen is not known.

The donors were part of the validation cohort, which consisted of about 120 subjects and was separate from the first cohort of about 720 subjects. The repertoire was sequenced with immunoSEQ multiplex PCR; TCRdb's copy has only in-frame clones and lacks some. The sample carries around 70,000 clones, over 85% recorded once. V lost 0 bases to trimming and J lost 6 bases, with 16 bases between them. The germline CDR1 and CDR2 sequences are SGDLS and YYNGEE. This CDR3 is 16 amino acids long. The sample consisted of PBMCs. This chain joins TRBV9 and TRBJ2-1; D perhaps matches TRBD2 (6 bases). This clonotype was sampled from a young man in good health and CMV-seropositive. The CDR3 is CASSVVPGVVGNEQFF. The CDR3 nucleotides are TGTGCCAGCAGCGTAGTGCCGGGAGTAGTTGGCAATGAGCAGTTCTTC.